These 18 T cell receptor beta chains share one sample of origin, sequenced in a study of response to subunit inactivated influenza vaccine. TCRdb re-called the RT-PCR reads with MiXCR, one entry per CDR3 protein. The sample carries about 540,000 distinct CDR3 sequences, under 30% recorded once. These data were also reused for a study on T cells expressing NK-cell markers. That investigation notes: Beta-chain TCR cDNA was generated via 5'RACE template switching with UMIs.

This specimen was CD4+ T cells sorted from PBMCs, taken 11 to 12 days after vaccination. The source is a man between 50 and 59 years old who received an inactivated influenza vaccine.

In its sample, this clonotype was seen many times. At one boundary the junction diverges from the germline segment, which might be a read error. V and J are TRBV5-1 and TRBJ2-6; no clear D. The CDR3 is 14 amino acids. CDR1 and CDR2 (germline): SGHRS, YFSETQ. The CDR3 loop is CASSLDSGANVLTF. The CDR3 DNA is TGTGCCAGCAGCTTGGATTCTGGGGCCAACGTCCTGACTTTC.

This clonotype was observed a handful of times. CDR3 protein: CSAGTVTYEQYF. CDR3 DNA: TGCAGTGCTGGGACGGTAACCTACGAGCAGTACTTC. The chain is built from TRBV20-1 and TRBJ2-7; D could derive from TRBD1 or TRBD2 (5 bases each). V shed 5 bases and J shed 2 bases, with 10 bases lying between them. The CDR3 consists of 12 residues. CDR1 and CDR2 from the germline V gene are DFQATT and SNEGSKA (reference sequence).

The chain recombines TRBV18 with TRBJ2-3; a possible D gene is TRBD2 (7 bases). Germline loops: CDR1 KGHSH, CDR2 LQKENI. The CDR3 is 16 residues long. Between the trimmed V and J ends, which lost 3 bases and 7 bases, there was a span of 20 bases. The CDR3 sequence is CASSPVRGGPAYTQYF. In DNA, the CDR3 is TGTGCCAGCTCACCGGTGAGGGGGGGCCCAGCGTATACGCAGTATTTT.

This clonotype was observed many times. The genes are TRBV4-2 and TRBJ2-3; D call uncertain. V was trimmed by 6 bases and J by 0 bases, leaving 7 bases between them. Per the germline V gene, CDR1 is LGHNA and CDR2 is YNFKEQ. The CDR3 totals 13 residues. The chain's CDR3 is CASREGSTDTQYF. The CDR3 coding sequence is TGTGCCAGCAGGGAAGGGAGCACAGATACGCAGTATTTT.

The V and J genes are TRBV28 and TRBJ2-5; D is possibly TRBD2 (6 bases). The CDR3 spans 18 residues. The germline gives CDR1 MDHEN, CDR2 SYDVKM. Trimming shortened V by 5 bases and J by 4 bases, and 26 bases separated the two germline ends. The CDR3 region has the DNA TGTGCCAGCAGTGGGACTTGGAGCGGACCTACCCAGGGAGAGACCCAGTACTTC. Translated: CASSGTWSGPTQGETQYF. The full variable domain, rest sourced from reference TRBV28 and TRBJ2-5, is DVKVTQSSRYLVKRTGEKVFLECVQDMDHENMFWYRQDPGLGLRLIYFSYDVKMKEKGDIPEGYSVSREKKERFSLILESASTNQTSMYLCASSGTWSGPTQGETQYFGPGTRLLVL.

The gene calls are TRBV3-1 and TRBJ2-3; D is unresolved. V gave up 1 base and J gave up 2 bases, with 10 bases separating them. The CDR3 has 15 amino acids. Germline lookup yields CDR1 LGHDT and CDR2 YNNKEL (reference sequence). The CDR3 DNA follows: TGTGCCAGCAGCCAAGGTCCGACTCACACAGATACGCAGTATTTT. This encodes CASSQGPTHTDTQYF.

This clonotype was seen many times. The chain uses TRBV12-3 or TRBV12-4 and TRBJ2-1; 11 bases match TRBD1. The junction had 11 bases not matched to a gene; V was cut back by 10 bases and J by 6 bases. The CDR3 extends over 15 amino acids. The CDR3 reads CATGHRDRGTNEQFF. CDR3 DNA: TGTGCCACCGGGCACCGGGACAGGGGGACCAATGAGCAGTTCTTC.

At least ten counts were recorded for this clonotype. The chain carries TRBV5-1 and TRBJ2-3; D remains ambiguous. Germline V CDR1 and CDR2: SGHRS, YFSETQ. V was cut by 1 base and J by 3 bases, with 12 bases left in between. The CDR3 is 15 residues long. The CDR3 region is CASSLNSLTTDTQYF. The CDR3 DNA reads TGCGCCAGCAGCTTGAACAGTCTGACGACAGATACGCAGTATTTT.

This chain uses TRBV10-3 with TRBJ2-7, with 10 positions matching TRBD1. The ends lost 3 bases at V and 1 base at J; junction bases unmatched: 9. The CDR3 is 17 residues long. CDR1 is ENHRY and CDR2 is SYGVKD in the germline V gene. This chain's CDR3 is CAISDRGTGDISYEQYF. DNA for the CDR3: TGTGCCATCAGTGATCGAGGGACAGGGGATATTTCCTACGAGCAGTACTTC.

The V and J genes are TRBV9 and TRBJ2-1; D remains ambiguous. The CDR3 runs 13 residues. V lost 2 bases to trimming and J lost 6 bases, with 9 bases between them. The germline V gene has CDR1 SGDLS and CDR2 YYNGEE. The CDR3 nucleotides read TGTGCCAGCAGCGTGGGTTTTTCCAATGAGCAGTTCTTC. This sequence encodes CASSVGFSNEQFF. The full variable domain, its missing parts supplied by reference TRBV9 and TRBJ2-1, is DSGVTQTPKHLITATGQRVTLRCSPRSGDLSVYWYQQSLDQGLQFLIQYYNGEERAKGNILERFSAQQFPDLHSELNLSSLELGDSALYFCASSVGFSNEQFFGPGTRLTVL.

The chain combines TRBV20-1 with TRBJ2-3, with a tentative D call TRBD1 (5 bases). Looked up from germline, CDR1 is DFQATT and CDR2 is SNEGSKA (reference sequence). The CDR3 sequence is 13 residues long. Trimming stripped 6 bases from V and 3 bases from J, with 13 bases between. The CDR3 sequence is CSALTGTTDTQYF. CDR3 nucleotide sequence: TGCAGTGCCCTCACAGGAACAACAGATACGCAGTATTTT.

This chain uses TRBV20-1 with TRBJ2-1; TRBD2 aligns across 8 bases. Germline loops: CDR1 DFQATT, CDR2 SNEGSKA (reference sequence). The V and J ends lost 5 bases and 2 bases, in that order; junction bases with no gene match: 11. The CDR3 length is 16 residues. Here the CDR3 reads CSAPSELAEAYNEQFF. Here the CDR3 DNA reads TGCAGTGCTCCCTCCGAACTAGCGGAGGCCTACAATGAGCAGTTCTTC.

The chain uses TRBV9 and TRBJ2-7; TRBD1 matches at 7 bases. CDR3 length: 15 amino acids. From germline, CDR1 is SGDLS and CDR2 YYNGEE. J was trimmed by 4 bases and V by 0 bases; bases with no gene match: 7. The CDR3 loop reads CASSVGEGGSYEQYF. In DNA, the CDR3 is TGTGCCAGCAGCGTAGGCGAAGGGGGCTCTTACGAGCAGTACTTC.

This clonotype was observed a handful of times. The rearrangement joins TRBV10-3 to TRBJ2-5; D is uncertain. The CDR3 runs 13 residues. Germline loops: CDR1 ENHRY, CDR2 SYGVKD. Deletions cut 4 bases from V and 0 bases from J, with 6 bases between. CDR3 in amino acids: CAISVEYQETQYF. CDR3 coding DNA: TGTGCCATCAGTGTAGAGTACCAAGAGACCCAGTACTTC.

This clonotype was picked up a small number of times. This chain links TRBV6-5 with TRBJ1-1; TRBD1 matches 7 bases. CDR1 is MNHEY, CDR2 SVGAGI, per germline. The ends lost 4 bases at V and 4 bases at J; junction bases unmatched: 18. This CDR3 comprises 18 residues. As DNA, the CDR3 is TGTGCCAGCAGTTCTATGCGACAGGGTAGTACCGGTGGCACTGAAGCTTTCTTT. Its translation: CASSSMRQGSTGGTEAFF.

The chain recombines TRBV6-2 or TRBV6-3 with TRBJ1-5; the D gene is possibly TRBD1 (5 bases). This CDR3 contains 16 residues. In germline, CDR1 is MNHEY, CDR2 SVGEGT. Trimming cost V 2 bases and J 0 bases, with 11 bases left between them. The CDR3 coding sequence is TGTGCCAGCAGTTACCCCCCGGGGACTAGCAATCAGCCCCAGCATTTT. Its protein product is CASSYPPGTSNQPQHF.

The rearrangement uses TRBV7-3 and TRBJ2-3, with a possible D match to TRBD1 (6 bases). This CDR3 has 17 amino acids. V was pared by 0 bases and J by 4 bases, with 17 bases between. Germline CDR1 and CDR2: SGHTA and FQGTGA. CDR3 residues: CASSLTSAQGPSDTQYF. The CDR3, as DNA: TGTGCCAGCAGCTTAACGTCGGCACAGGGCCCCTCAGATACGCAGTATTTT. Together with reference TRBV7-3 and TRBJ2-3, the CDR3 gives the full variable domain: GAGVSQTPSNKVTEKGKYVELRCDPISGHTALYWYRQSLGQGPEFLIYFQGTGAADDSGLPNDRFFAVRPEGSVSTLKIQRTERGDSAVYLCASSLTSAQGPSDTQYFGPGTRLTVL.

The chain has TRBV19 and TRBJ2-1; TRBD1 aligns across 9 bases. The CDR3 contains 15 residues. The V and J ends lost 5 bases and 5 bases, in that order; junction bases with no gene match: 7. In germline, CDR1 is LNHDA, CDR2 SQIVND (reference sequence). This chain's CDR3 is CASSPGTGRNNEQFF. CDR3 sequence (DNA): TGTGCCAGTAGTCCCGGGACAGGGCGGAACAATGAGCAGTTCTTC.